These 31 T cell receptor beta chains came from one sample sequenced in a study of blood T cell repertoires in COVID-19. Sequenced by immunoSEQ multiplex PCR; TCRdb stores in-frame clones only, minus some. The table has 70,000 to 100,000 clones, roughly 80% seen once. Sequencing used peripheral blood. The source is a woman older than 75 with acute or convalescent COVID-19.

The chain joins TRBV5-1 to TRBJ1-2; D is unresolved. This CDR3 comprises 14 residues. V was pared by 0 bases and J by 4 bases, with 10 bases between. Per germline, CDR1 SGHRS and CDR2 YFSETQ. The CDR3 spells CASSLVAGSYGYTF. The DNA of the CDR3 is TGCGCCAGCAGCTTGGTCGCAGGTAGCTATGGCTACACCTTC.

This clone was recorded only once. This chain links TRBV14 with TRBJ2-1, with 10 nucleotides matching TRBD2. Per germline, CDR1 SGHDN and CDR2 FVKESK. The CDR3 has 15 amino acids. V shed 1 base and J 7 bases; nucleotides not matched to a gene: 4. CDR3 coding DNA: TGTGCCAGCAGCCAAGCAGCGGGGGGGCGGAATGAGCAGTTCTTC. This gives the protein CASSQAAGGRNEQFF.

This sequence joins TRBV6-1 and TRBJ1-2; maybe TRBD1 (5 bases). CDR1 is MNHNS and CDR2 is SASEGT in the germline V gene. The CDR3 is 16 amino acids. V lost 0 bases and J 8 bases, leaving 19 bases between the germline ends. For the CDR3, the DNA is TGTGCCAGCAGTGAAGCTCAGGGTTTCCCTACTCCCGGCTACACCTTC. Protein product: CASSEAQGFPTPGYTF.

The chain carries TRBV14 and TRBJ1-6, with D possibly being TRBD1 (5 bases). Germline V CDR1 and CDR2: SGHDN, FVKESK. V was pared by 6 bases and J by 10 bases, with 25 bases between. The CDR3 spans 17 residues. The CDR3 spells CASSQYSAGWTRSPLHF. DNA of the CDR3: TGTGCCAGCAGTCAGTACTCCGCAGGGTGGACCAGGTCACCCCTCCACTTT.

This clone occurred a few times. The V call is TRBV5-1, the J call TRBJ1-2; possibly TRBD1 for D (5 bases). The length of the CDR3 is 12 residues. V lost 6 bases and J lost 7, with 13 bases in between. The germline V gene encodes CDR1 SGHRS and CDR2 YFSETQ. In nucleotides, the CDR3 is TGCGCCAGCACCCTTGGAGGGGTTGGCTACACCTTC. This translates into CASTLGGVGYTF. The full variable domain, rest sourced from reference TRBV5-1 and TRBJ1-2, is KAGVTQTPRYLIKTRGQQVTLSCSPISGHRSVSWYQQTPGQGLQFLFEYFSETQRNKGNFPGRFSGRQFSNSRSEMNVSTLELGDSALYLCASTLGGVGYTFGSGTRLTVV.

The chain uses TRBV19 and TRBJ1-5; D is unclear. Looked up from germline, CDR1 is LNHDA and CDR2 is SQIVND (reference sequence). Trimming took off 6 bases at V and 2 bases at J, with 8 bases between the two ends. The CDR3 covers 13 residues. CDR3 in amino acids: CASRVEGNQPQHF. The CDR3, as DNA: TGTGCCAGTAGGGTCGAGGGCAATCAGCCCCAGCATTTT.

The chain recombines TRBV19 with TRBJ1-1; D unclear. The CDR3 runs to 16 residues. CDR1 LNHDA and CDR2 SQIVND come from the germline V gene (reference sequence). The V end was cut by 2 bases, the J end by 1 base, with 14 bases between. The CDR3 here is CASSISVRRRNTEAFF. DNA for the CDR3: TGTGCCAGTAGTATATCAGTCCGCAGGCGGAACACTGAAGCTTTCTTT.

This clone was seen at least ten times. In DNA, the CDR3 is TGCGCCAGCAGCTTGGATGGGGAGACAGGGGTGTTGGGGTACTTC. Its protein product is CASSLDGETGVLGYF. The V call is TRBV5-1, the J call TRBJ2-7; TRBD1 agrees at 8 bases. The CDR3 extends over 15 amino acids. Germline CDR1 reads SGHRS; CDR2 reads YFSETQ. After removal of 0 bases from V and 12 bases from J, the junction contained 14 bases not matched to a gene.

DNA of the CDR3: TGTGCCAGTAGTATAACGGTCTCCCAAGAGACCCAGTACTTC. Protein: CASSITVSQETQYF. The V and J genes are TRBV19 and TRBJ2-5, with D hard to call. Germline V gene sequence: CDR1 LNHDA, CDR2 SQIVND (reference sequence). This CDR3 is 14 amino acids long. With 2 bases removed from V and 1 base from J, the gap between germline ends came to 8 bases.

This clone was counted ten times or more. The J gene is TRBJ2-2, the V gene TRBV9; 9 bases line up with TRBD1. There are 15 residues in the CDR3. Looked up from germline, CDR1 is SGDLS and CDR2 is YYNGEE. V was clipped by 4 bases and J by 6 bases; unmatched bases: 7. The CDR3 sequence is CASSHTDRGAGELFF. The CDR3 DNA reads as TGTGCCAGCAGCCACACGGACAGGGGCGCCGGGGAGCTGTTTTTT.

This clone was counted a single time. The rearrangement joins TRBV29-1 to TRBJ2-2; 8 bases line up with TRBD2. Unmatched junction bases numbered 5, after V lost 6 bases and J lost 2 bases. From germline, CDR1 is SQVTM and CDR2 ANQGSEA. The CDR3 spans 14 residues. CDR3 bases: TGCAGCGTCGTAGCGGGGCGTAACACCGGGGAGCTGTTTTTT. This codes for CSVVAGRNTGELFF.

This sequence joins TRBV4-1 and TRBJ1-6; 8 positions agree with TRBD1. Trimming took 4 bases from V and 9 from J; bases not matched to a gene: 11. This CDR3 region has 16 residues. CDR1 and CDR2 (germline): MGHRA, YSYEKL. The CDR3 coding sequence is TGCGCCAGCAGCCCGCCCACTAGGACAGGGAGTTCACCCCTCCACTTT. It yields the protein CASSPPTRTGSSPLHF.

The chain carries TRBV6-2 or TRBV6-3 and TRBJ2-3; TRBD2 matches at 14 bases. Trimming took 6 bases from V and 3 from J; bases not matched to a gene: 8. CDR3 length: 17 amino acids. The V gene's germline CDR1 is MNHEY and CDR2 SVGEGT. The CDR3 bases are TGTGCCAGCAGCCGCGGGAGGACTAGCGGGGGGACAGATACGCAGTATTTT. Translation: CASSRGRTSGGTDTQYF.

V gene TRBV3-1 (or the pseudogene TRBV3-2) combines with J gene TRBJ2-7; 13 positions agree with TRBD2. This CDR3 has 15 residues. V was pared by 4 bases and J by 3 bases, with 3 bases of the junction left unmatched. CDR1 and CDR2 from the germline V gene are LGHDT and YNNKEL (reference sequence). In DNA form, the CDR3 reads TGTGCCAGCAGCCGGACTAGCGGGGGCTACTACGAGCAGTACTTC. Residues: CASSRTSGGYYEQYF.

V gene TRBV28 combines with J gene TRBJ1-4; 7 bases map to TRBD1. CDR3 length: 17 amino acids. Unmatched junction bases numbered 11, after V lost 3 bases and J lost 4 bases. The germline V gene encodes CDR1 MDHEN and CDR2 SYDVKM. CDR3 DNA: TGTGCCAGCAGTTTCACAGGGGCTGGATTACTTAATGAAAAACTGTTTTTT. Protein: CASSFTGAGLLNEKLFF.

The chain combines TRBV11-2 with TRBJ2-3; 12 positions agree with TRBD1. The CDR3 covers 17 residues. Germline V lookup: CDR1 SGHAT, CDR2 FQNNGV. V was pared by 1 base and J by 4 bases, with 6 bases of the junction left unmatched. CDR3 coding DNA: TGTGCCAGCAGCTTAGGGGGAGGGACAGGGGGCGCAGATACGCAGTATTTT. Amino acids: CASSLGGGTGGADTQYF. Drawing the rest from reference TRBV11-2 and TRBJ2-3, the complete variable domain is EAGVAQSPRYKIIEKRQSVAFWCNPISGHATLYWYQQILGQGPKLLIQFQNNGVVDDSQLPKDRFSAERLKGVDSTLKIQPAKLEDSAVYLCASSLGGGTGGADTQYFGPGTRLTVL.

The DNA for the CDR3 is TGTGCCAGCAGCTTCTCAGGAACCGGGGAGCTGTTTTTT. This codes for CASSFSGTGELFF. This rearrangement joins TRBV5-4 to TRBJ2-2; no clear D. Deletions cut 2 bases from V and 5 bases from J, with 7 bases between. This CDR3 comprises 13 residues. Looked up from germline, CDR1 is SGHNT and CDR2 is YYREEE (reference sequence).

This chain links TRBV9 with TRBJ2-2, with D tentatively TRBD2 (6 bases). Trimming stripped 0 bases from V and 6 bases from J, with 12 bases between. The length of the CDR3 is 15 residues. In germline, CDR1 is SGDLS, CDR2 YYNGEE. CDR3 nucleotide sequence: TGTGCCAGCAGCGTAGTCGCGGGGACCCCCGGGGAGCTGTTTTTT. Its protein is CASSVVAGTPGELFF.

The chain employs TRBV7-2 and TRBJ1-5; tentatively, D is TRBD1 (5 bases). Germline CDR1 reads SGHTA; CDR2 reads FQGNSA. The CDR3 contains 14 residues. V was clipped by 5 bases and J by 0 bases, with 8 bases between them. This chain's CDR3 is CASSTQGSNQPQHF. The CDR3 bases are TGTGCCAGCAGCACCCAGGGTAGCAATCAGCCCCAGCATTTT.

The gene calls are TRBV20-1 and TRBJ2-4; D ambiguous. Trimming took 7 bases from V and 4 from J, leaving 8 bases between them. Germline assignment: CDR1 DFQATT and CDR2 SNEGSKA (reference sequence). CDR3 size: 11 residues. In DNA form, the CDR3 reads TGCAGTGTTTACAGAAAAAACATTCAGTACTTC. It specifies CSVYRKNIQYF.

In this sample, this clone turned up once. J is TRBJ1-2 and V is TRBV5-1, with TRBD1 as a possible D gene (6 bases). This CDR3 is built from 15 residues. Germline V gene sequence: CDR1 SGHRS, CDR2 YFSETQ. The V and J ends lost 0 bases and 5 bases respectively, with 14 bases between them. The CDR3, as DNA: TGCGCCAGCAGCTTGGCTCGGCAGGGGATGTATGGCTACACCTTC. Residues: CASSLARQGMYGYTF.

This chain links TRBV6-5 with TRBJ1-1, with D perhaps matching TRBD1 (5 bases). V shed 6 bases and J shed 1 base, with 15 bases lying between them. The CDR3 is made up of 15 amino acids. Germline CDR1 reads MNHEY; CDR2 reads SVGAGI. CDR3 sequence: CASSPPRQTNTEAFF. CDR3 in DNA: TGTGCCAGCAGCCCCCCCCGACAGACGAACACTGAAGCTTTCTTT.

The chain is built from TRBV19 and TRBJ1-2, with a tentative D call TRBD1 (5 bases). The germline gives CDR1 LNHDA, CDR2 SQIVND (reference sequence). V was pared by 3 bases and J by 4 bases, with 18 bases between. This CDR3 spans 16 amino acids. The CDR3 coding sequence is TGTGCCAGTAGTATCACCGGGACGCCGGGGGGCTATGGCTACACCTTC. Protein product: CASSITGTPGGYGYTF.

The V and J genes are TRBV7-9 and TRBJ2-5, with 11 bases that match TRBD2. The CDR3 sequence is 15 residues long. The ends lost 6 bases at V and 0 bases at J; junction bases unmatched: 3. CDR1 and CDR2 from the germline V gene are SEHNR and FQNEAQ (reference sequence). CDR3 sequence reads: CASSLGLADQETQYF. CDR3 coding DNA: TGTGCCAGCAGTTTGGGACTAGCGGACCAAGAGACCCAGTACTTC.

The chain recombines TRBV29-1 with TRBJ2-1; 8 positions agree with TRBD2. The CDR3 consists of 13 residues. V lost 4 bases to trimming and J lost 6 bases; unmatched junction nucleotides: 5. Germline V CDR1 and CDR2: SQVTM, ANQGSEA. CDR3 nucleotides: TGCAGCGTTGCGGGGGGGCGGTCCAATGAGCAGTTCTTC. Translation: CSVAGGRSNEQFF.

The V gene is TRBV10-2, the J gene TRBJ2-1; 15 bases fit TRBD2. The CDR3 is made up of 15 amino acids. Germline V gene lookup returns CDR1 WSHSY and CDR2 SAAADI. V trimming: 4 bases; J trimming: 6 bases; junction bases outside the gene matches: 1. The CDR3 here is CASSGTSGGVNEQFF. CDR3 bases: TGCGCCAGCAGTGGGACTAGCGGGGGGGTCAATGAGCAGTTCTTC.

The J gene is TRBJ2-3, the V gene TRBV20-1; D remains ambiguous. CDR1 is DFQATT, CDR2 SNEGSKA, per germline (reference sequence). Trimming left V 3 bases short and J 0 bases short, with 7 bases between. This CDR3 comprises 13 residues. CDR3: CSASAVSTDTQYF. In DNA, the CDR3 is TGCAGTGCTAGTGCGGTGAGCACAGATACGCAGTATTTT.

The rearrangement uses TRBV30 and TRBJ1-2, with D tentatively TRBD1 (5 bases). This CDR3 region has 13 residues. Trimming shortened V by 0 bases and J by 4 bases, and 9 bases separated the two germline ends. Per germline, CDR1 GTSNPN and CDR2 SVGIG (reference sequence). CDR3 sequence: CAWSVDRTYGYTF. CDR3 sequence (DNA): TGTGCCTGGAGTGTAGACAGAACCTATGGCTACACCTTC.

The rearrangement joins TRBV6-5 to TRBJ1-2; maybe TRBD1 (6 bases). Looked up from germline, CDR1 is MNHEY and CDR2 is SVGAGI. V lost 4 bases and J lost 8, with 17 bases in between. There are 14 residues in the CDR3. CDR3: CASSSYREMKGYTF. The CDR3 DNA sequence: TGTGCCAGCAGTTCCTACAGGGAGATGAAGGGCTACACCTTC.

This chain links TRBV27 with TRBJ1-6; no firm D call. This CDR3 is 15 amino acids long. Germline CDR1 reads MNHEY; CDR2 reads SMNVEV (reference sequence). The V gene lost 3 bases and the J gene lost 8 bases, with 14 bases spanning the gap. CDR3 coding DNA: TGTGCCAGCAGTTTGAGAGGGCGGGCTCATTCACCCCTCCACTTT. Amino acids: CASSLRGRAHSPLHF.

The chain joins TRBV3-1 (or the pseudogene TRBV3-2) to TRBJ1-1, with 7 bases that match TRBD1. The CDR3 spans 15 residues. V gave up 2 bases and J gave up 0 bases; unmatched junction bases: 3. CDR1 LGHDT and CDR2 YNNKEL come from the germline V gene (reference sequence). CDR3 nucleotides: TGTGCCAGCAGCCAACCGGGACAGCTGAACACTGAAGCTTTCTTT. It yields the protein CASSQPGQLNTEAFF.